A single T cell receptor beta chain is shown here with its context. This sample is part of a study of blood T cell repertoires in COVID-19. The method was immunoSEQ multiplex PCR; TCRdb's version includes in-frame clones alone and lacks a portion of them. Among under 300,000 clones listed, around 84% were seen once. The receptor's source is a woman aged 40 to 49 who had recovered from COVID-19. Sequencing input: peripheral blood.

For the CDR3, the DNA is TGTGCCAGCAGCTTGCAAGGACAGGCGGCTAGGGGCTACACCTTC. Translated, it gives CASSLQGQAARGYTF. This chain connects TRBV5-4 to TRBJ1-2; 7 nucleotides agree with TRBD1. The germline CDR1 and CDR2 sequences are SGHNT and YYREEE (reference sequence). The V segment lost 1 base and the J segment 8 bases; nucleotides outside the gene matches: 11. There are 15 residues in the CDR3.